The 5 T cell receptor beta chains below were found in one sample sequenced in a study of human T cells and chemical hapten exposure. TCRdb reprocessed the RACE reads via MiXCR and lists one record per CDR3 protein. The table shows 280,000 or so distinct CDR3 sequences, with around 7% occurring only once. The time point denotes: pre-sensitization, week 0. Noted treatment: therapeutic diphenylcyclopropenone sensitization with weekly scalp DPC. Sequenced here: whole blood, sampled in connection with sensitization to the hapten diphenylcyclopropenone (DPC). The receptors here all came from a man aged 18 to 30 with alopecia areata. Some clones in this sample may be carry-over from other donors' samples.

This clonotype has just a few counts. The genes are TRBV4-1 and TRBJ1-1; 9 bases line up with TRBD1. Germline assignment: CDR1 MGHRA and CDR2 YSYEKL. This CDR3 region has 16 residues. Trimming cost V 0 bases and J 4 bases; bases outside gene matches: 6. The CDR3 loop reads CASSQDLQDRGTEAFF. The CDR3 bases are TGCGCCAGCAGCCAAGATCTTCAGGACAGGGGCACTGAAGCTTTCTTT.

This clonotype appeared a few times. The CDR3 DNA sequence: TGCAGTGCTAGACCACCAAAAGACGGCCATACGCAGTATTTT. Protein: CSARPPKDGHTQYF. V gene TRBV20-1 combines with J gene TRBJ2-3; no clear D. With 2 bases removed from V and 7 bases from J, the gap between germline ends came to 16 bases. The germline V gene encodes CDR1 DFQATT and CDR2 SNEGSKA (reference sequence). This CDR3 spans 14 amino acids.

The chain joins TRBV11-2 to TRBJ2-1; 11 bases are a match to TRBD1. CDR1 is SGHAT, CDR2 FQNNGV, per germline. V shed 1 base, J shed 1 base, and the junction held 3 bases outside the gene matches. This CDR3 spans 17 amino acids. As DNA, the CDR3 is TGTGCCAGCAGCTTAGGGACAGGGGGCGTTTCCTACAATGAGCAGTTCTTC. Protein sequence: CASSLGTGGVSYNEQFF.

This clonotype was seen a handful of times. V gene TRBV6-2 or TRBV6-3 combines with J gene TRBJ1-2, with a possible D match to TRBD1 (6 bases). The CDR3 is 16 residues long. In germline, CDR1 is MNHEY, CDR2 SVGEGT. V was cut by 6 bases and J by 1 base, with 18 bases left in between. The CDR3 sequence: CASRDRTDYFNYGYTF. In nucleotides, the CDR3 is TGTGCCAGCAGAGACAGGACAGACTATTTTAACTATGGCTACACCTTC.

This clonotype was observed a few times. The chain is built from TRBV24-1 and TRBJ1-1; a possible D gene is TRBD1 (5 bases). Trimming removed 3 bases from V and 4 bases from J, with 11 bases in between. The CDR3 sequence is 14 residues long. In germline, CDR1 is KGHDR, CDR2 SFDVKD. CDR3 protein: CATSDTRDPTEAFF. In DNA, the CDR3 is TGTGCCACCAGTGATACCAGGGATCCCACTGAAGCTTTCTTT.